These 17 T cell receptor beta chains were sequenced from one sample in a study of OX40 agonist ivuxolimab in advanced cancers. Produced via immunoSEQ multiplex PCR; TCRdb's table is partial and in-frame only. Of over 30,000 clones in the sample, around 80% are singletons; the top ten hold less than 2%. Sequencing used CD4+ or CD8+ T cells sorted from blood, obtained in a trial of the OX40 agonist ivuxolimab. These receptors were taken from an adult with an advanced solid tumor such as melanoma, head and neck, liver or kidney cancer.

The chain links TRBV18 to TRBJ2-7, with D perhaps TRBD2 (5 bases). V was clipped by 6 bases and J by 3 bases, with 24 bases between them. This CDR3 region has 17 residues. Germline CDR1 is KGHSH and CDR2 is LQKENI. In DNA form, the CDR3 reads TGTGCCAGCTCCCAGCTCGGCGGGCGTCTCGCGAACTACGAGCAGTACTTC. This translates into CASSQLGGRLANYEQYF. The whole variable domain, filled in from reference TRBV18 and TRBJ2-7, reads NAGVMQNPRHLVRRRGQEARLRCSPMKGHSHVYWYRQLPEEGLKFMVYLQKENIIDESGMPKERFSAEFPKEGPSILRIQQVVRGDSAAYFCASSQLGGRLANYEQYFGPGTRLTVT.

The J gene is TRBJ1-2, the V gene TRBV10-3; D remains ambiguous. With 2 bases removed from V and 4 bases from J, the gap between germline ends came to 8 bases. CDR1 and CDR2 from the germline V gene are ENHRY and SYGVKD. The CDR3 is made up of 13 amino acids. The CDR3 spells CAISEDPGYGYTF. CDR3 DNA: TGTGCCATCAGTGAGGACCCGGGCTATGGCTACACCTTC.

The chain recombines TRBV5-4 with TRBJ2-4, with TRBD1 as a possible D gene (5 bases). From germline, CDR1 is SGHNT and CDR2 YYREEE (reference sequence). Between the trimmed V and J ends, which lost 4 bases and 0 bases, there was a span of 11 bases. This CDR3 region has 15 residues. CDR3 in DNA: TGTGCCAGCAGCAATCAGGGTTTAGCCAAAAACATTCAGTACTTC. Translation gives CASSNQGLAKNIQYF. Full variable domain (remainder filled in from reference TRBV5-4 and TRBJ2-4): ETGVTQSPTHLIKTRGQQVTLRCSSQSGHNTVSWYQQALGQGPQFIFQYYREEENGRGNFPPRFSGLQFPNYSSELNVNALELDDSALYLCASSNQGLAKNIQYFGAGTRLSVL.

This rearrangement joins TRBV18 to TRBJ1-3; TRBD1 matches at 7 bases. The V and J ends lost 1 base and 0 bases, in that order; junction bases with no gene match: 3. The germline CDR1 and CDR2 sequences are KGHSH and LQKENI. The CDR3 covers 16 residues. Here the CDR3 DNA reads TGTGCCAGCTCACCACAGACAGGGACCTCTGGAAACACCATATATTTT. Translated: CASSPQTGTSGNTIYF.

The gene calls are TRBV4-1 and TRBJ1-1; D possibly corresponds to TRBD1 (5 bases). CDR1 and CDR2 (germline): MGHRA, YSYEKL. This CDR3 is 13 amino acids long. The V and J ends lost 1 base and 4 bases respectively, with 7 bases between them. As DNA, the CDR3 is TGCGCCAGCAGCCAAGCGGGGCTCACTGAAGCTTTCTTT. Protein sequence: CASSQAGLTEAFF.

This clone was seen only a few times. The CDR3 here is CASSIPGRETQYF. The CDR3 nucleotides read TGTGCCAGTAGTATCCCGGGCCGGGAGACCCAGTACTTC. The rearrangement joins TRBV19 to TRBJ2-5; D remains unclear. CDR1 LNHDA and CDR2 SQIVND come from the germline V gene (reference sequence). The CDR3 totals 13 residues. Trimming shortened V by 3 bases and J by 5 bases, and 10 bases separated the two germline ends.

This chain uses TRBV4-1 with TRBJ1-4; 7 nucleotides agree with TRBD1. The CDR3 sequence is 18 residues long. Germline assignment: CDR1 MGHRA and CDR2 YSYEKL. The V segment lost 5 bases and the J segment 2 bases; nucleotides outside the gene matches: 14. The CDR3 here is CASSSRSTGWRTNEKLFF. The CDR3 DNA follows: TGCGCCAGCAGCAGCCGTTCGACAGGGTGGAGGACTAATGAAAAACTGTTTTTT.

The chain is built from TRBV6-1 and TRBJ1-4; the D is unclear. The CDR3 consists of 13 residues. V lost 2 bases and J lost 7, with 8 bases in between. Per germline, CDR1 MNHNS and CDR2 SASEGT. CDR3 DNA: TGTGCCAGCAGTGAAAGCGGGGTTGAAAAACTGTTTTTT. This codes for CASSESGVEKLFF.

The V gene is TRBV28, the J gene TRBJ1-5; tentatively, D is TRBD1 (5 bases). The length of the CDR3 is 15 residues. With 4 bases removed from V and 5 bases from J, the gap between germline ends came to 15 bases. CDR1 is MDHEN and CDR2 is SYDVKM in the germline V gene. The CDR3 here is CASSSGRAPDQPQHF. The DNA for the CDR3 is TGTGCCAGCAGTTCAGGGCGGGCTCCCGATCAGCCCCAGCATTTT.

This clone has just a few counts. The chain couples TRBV7-2 to TRBJ2-7; the match to TRBD2 covers 11 bases. Trimming at V came to 6 bases and at J to 2 bases, leaving 12 bases not matched to a gene. The CDR3 is made up of 17 amino acids. Germline lookup yields CDR1 SGHTA and CDR2 FQGNSA. CDR3 protein: CASRRTSGLAATYEQYF. CDR3 nucleotides: TGTGCCAGCAGGCGAACTTCGGGACTAGCGGCCACCTACGAGCAGTACTTC. The full variable domain, with the rest looked up from reference TRBV7-2 and TRBJ2-7, is GAGVSQSPSNKVTEKGKDVELRCDPISGHTALYWYRQSLGQGLEFLIYFQGNSAPDKSGLPSDRFSAERTGGSVSTLTIQRTQQEDSAVYLCASRRTSGLAATYEQYFGPGTRLTVT.

This sequence joins TRBV5-1 and TRBJ2-1; unclear D gene. Germline loops: CDR1 SGHRS, CDR2 YFSETQ. CDR3 size: 17 residues. Deletions cut 0 bases from V and 0 bases from J, with 13 bases between. The DNA of the CDR3 is TGCGCCAGCAGCTTGGGATCGGGTCCTAGCTCCTACAATGAGCAGTTCTTC. It translates to CASSLGSGPSSYNEQFF.

The chain has TRBV28 and TRBJ1-4; D might be TRBD1 (6 bases). The CDR3 totals 14 residues. Germline CDR1 is MDHEN and CDR2 is SYDVKM. V lost 6 bases to trimming and J lost 6 bases, with 14 bases between them. The CDR3, as DNA: TGTGCCAGCAGCACCCGGGACACAGATGAAAAACTGTTTTTT. Translating it yields CASSTRDTDEKLFF.

This sequence joins TRBV6-5 and TRBJ1-1, with D maybe TRBD1 (5 bases). Germline CDR1 and CDR2: MNHEY and SVGAGI. With 4 bases removed from V and 0 bases from J, the gap between germline ends came to 15 bases. This CDR3 comprises 16 residues. The CDR3 sequence: CASSLIGGGLNTEAFF. The DNA of the CDR3 is TGTGCCAGCAGTTTGATCGGGGGAGGGTTGAACACTGAAGCTTTCTTT.

The J gene is TRBJ2-5, the V gene TRBV28; TRBD1 or TRBD2 may be the D gene (5 bases each). The germline CDR1 and CDR2 sequences are MDHEN and SYDVKM. V lost 8 bases and J 5 bases, leaving 15 bases between the germline ends. This CDR3 spans 13 amino acids. CDR3 nucleotide sequence: TGTGCCAGCGGCAGGGCGGGTTGGGAGACCCAGTACTTC. Amino acid sequence: CASGRAGWETQYF.

The chain combines TRBV6-5 with TRBJ2-7, with D possibly being TRBD1 or TRBD2 (5 bases each). With 8 bases removed from V and 3 bases from J, the gap between germline ends came to 17 bases. The CDR3 is made up of 14 amino acids. From germline, CDR1 is MNHEY and CDR2 SVGAGI. Written as DNA, the CDR3 is TGTGCCAGCGGGGCGGGCGGCAGGGACTACGAGCAGTACTTC. Its translation: CASGAGGRDYEQYF.

This chain joins TRBV28 and TRBJ2-7; 12 bases map to TRBD2. The germline V gene encodes CDR1 MDHEN and CDR2 SYDVKM. With 6 bases clipped from V and 4 bases from J, the junction kept 7 bases outside the gene matches. The CDR3 spans 15 residues. The DNA of the CDR3 is TGTGCCAGCAGCATGACTAGCGGGGGAGCGTACGAGCAGTACTTC. Amino acids: CASSMTSGGAYEQYF.

The chain is built from TRBV2 and TRBJ1-2; TRBD1 aligns across 7 bases. Germline V CDR1 and CDR2: SNHLY, FYNNEI. The trim removed 6 bases at V and 6 bases at J, leaving 10 bases unmatched. The CDR3 is 14 amino acids. The CDR3 reads CASRLTGRLNGYTF. The DNA for the CDR3 is TGTGCCAGCAGACTGACAGGGAGGCTTAATGGCTACACCTTC. The complete variable domain, with remaining parts taken from reference TRBV2 and TRBJ1-2, reads EPEVTQTPSHQVTQMGQEVILRCVPISNHLYFYWYRQILGQKVEFLVSFYNNEISEKSEIFDDQFSVERPDGSNFTLKIRSTKLEDSAMYFCASRLTGRLNGYTFGSGTRLTVV.